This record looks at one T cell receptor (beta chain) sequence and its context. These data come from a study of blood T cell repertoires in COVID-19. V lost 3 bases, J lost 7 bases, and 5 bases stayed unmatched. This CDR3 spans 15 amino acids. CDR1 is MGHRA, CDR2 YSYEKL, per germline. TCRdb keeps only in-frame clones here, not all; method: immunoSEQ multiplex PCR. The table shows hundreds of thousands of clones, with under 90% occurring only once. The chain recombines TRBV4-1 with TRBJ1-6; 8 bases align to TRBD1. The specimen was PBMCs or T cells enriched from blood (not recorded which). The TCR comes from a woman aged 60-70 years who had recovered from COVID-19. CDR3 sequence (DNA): TGCGCCAGCAGCCACCCTCAGGGGGCAAATTCACCCCTCCACTTT. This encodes CASSHPQGANSPLHF.